The sequence of this TCR beta chain was determined in a study of T cell responses to AZD1222 COVID-19 vaccine. Profiled with immunoSEQ multiplex PCR; TCRdb holds only in-frame clones, not every one. The sample consists of over 60,000 clones, 79% of them appearing once. V shed 5 bases and J shed 7 bases, with 16 bases lying between them. Germline assignment: CDR1 SGHRS and CDR2 YFSETQ. This CDR3 has 14 residues. This TCR was recovered from an adult in good health. The rearrangement joins TRBV5-1 to TRBJ2-1; D is perhaps TRBD1 or TRBD2 (5 bases each). The sample was peripheral blood, taken on day 0 of MenACWY control vaccination. CDR3 sequence reads: CASRSRDGLNEQFF. The CDR3 coding sequence is TGCGCCAGCAGGTCCCGGGACGGCTTAAATGAGCAGTTCTTC.